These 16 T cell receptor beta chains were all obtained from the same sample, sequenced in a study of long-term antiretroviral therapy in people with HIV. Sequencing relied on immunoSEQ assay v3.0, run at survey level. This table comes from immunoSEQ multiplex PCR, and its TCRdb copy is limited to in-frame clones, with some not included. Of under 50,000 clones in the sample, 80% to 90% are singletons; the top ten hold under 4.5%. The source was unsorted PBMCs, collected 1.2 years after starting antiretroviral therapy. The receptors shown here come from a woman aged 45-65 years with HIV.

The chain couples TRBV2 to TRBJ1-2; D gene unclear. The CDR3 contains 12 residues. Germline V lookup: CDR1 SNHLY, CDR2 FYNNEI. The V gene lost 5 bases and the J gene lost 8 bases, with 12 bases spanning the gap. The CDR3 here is CASSTLTEGYTF. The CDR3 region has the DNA TGTGCCAGCAGTACCCTGACGGAAGGCTACACCTTC.

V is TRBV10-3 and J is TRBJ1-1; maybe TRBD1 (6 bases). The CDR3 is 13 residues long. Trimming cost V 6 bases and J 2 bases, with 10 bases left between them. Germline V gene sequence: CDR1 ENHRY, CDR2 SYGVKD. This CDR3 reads CAIRGGGNTEAFF. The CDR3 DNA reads TGTGCCATCAGAGGGGGGGGTAACACTGAAGCTTTCTTT.

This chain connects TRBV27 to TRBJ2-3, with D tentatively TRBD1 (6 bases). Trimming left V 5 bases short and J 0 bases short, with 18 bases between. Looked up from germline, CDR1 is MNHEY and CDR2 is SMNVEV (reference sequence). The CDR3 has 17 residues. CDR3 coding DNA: TGTGCCAGCAGTCGTACCGGGACACCTACTAGCACAGATACGCAGTATTTT. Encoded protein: CASSRTGTPTSTDTQYF.

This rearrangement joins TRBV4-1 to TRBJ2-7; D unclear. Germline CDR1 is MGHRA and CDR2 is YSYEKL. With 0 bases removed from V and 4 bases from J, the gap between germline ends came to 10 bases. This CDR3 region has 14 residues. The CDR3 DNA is TGCGCCAGCAGCCAAGATCTCACCGGGTACGAGCAGTACTTC. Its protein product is CASSQDLTGYEQYF.

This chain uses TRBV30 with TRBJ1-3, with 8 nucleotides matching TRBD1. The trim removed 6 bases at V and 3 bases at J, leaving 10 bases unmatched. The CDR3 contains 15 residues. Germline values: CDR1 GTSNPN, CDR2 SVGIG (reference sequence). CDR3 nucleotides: TGTGCCTGCTTCAATGACAGGGGTTATGGAAACACCATATATTTT. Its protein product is CACFNDRGYGNTIYF.

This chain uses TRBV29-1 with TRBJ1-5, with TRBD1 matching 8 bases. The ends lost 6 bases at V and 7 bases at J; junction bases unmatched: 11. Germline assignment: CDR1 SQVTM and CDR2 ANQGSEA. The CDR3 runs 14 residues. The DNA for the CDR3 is TGCAGCGTCGACGTAGGACAGGGAGGACAGCCCCAGCATTTT. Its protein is CSVDVGQGGQPQHF.

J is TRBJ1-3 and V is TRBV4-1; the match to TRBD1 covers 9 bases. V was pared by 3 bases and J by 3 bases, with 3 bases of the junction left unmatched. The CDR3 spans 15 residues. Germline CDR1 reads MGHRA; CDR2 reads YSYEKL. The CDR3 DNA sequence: TGCGCCAGCAGCCACCCGGGACAGGGTGGAAACACCATATATTTT. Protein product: CASSHPGQGGNTIYF.

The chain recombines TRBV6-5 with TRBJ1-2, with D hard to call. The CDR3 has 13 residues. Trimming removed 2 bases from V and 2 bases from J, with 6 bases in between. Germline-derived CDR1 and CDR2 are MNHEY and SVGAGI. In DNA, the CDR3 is TGTGCCAGCAGTTACCGGCCCAACTATGGCTACACCTTC. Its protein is CASSYRPNYGYTF.

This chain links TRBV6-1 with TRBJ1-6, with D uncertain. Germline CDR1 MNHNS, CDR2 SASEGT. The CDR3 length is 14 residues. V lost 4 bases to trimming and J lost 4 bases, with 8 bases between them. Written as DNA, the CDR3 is TGTGCCAGCAGTGTTCGGCAGTATAATTCACCCCTCCACTTT. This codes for CASSVRQYNSPLHF.

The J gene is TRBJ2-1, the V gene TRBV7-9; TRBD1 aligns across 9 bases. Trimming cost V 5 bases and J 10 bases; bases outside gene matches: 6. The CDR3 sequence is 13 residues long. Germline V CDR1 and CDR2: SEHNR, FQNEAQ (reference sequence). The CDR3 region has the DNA TGTGCCAGCAGCACTACAGGGGGCGGAGAGCAGTTCTTC. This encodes CASSTTGGGEQFF.

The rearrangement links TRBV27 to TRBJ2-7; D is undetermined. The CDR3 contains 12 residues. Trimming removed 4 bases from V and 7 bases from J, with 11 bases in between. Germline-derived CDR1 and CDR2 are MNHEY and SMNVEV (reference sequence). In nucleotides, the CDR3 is TGTGCCAGCAGTTACCTGGCTGGGGAGCAGTACTTC. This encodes CASSYLAGEQYF.

The CDR3 nucleotides are TGTGCCAGTAGCCCTCAGGGTGCCACTGAAGCTTTCTTT. Protein: CASSPQGATEAFF. The chain employs TRBV19 and TRBJ1-1; D is perhaps TRBD1 (5 bases). Germline V lookup: CDR1 LNHDA, CDR2 SQIVND (reference sequence). This CDR3 has 13 residues. V dropped 6 bases and J dropped 4 bases, with 12 bases sitting between them.

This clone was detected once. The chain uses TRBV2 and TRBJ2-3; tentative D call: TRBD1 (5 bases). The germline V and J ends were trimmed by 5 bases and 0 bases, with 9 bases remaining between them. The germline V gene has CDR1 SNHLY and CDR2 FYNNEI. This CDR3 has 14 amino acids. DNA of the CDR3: TGTGCCAGCAGTTACAGGAAAAGCACAGATACGCAGTATTTT. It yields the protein CASSYRKSTDTQYF.

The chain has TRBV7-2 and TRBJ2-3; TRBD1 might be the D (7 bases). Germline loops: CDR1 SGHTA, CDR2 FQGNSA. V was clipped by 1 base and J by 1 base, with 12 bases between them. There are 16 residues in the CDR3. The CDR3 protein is CASSLGPRGGTDTQYF. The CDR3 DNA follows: TGTGCCAGCAGCTTAGGTCCCAGGGGGGGCACAGATACGCAGTATTTT.

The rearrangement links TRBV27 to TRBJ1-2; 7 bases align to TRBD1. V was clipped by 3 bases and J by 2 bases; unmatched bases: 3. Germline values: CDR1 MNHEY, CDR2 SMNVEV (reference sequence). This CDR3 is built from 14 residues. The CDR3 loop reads CASSFRGTNYGYTF. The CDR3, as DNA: TGTGCCAGCAGTTTCAGGGGGACCAACTATGGCTACACCTTC.

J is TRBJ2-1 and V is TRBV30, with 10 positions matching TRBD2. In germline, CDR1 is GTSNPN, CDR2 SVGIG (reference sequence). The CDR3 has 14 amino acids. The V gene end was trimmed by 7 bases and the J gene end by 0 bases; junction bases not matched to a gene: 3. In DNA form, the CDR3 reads TGTGCCTCAAGACTAGCGGGCTCCTACAATGAGCAGTTCTTC. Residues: CASRLAGSYNEQFF.